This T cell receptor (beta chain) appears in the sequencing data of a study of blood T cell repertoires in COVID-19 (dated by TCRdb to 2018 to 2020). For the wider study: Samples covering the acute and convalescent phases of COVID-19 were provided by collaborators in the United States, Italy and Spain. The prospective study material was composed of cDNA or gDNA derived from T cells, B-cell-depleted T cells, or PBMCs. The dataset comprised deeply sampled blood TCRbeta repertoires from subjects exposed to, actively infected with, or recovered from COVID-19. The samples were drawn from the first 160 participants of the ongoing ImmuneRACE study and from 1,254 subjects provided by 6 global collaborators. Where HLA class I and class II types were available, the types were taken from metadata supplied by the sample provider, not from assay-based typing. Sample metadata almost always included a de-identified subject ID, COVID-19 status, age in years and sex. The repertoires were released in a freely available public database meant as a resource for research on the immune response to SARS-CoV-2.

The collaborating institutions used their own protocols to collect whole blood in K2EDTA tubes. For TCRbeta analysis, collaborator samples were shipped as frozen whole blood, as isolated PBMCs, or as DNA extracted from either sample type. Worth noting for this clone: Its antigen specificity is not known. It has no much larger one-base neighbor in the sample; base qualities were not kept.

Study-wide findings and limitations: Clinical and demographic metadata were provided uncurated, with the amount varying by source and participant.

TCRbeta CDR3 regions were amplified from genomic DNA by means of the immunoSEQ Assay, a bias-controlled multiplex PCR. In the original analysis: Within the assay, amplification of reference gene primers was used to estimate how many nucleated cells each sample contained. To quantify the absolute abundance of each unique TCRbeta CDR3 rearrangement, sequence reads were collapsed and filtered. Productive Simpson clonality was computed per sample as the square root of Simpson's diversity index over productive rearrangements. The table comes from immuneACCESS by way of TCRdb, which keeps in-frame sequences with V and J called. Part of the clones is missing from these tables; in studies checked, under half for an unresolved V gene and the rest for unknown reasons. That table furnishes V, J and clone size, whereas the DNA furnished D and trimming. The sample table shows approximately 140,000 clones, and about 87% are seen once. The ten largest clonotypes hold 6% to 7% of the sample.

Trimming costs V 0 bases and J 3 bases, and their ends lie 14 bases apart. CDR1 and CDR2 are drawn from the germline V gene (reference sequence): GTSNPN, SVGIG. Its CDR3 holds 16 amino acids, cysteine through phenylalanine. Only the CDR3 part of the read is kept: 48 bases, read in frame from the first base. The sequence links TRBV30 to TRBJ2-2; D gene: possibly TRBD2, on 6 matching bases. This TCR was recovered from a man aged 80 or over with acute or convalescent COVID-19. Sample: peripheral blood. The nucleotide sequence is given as TGTGCCTGGAGTGTCTTTGCGGGGCGGTACACCGGGGAGCTGTTTTTT. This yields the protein CAWSVFAGRYTGELFF.